This is a list of T cell receptor beta chains from one sample in a study of technical replicates of blood from a handful of donors. Clones were read by immunoSEQ multiplex PCR, and TCRdb kept only the in-frame ones, dropping some. The sample has 70,000 to 85,000 clones; approximately 97% are singletons. Specimen: T cells isolated from PBMCs. The receptors stem from a human donor in good health. Both conserved end residues are part of each CDR3. A D gene is named only where the DNA matches it firmly. Not every row has a clone size; where given, it reads once, few, many or a size class.

j_gene | abundance | v_gene | d_gene | CDR3nt | CDR3aa
TRBJ2-6 | - | TRBV6-1 | - | TGTGCCATACTGGCGGAGGGGCTTGGGGCCAACGTCCTGACTTTC | CAILAEGLGANVLTF
TRBJ2-3 | - | TRBV5-4 | - | TGTGCCAGCAGCTTATCGGGGACAGATACGCAGTATTTT | CASSLSGTDTQYF
TRBJ2-1 | once | TRBV7-3 | TRBD2 | TGTGCCAGCAGCTTAACGGGAGGGCTAAGTGAGCAGTTCTTC | CASSLTGGLSEQFF
TRBJ1-3 | - | TRBV15 | - | TGTGCCACCAGCAGAGGAGCCCTCAGGCCCCGAAACACCATATATTTT | CATSRGALRPRNTIYF
TRBJ1-3 | - | TRBV2 | - | TGTGCCAGCAGTGGGGACAATTCCGCCTATTTT | CASSGDNSAYF
TRBJ2-3 | few | TRBV28 | TRBD1 | TGTGCCAGCGGAGGAGCAGGGGGCGGCACAGATACGCAGTATTTT | CASGGAGGGTDTQYF
TRBJ1-1 | - | TRBV6-5 | - | TGTGCCAGCAGTTACTCGGGCGGGGCAGCTTTCTTT | CASSYSGGAAFF
TRBJ2-5 | - | TRBV5-1 | TRBD2 | TGCGCCAGCAGCTTGGCAGCGGGGGAGGAGACCCAGTACTTC | CASSLAAGEETQYF
TRBJ2-1 | - | TRBV19 | - | TGTGCCAGTAGTATTTTAGCGGTACACAATGAGCAGTTCTTC | CASSILAVHNEQFF
TRBJ2-5 | - | TRBV29-1 | - | TGCAGCGCCATGCCCCCTACGGAGACCCAGTACTTC | CSAMPPTETQYF
TRBJ2-5 | - | TRBV7-9 | TRBD1 | TGTGCCAGCAGCGGAAAGACAGGGCGCGCCCAAGAGACCCAGTACTTC | CASSGKTGRAQETQYF
TRBJ2-7 | - | TRBV28 | - | TGTGCCAGTCTGAGGGGGGGCGGCTACGAGCAGTACTTC | CASLRGGGYEQYF
TRBJ2-7 | - | TRBV12-2 | - | TGTGCAGAACCTCTGGCCCCGAAGTACTTC | CAEPLAPKYF
TRBJ2-7 | once | TRBV10-2 | TRBD1 | TGCGCCAGCAGTGAGTGGATTCCGGGACAGGGGGCTCACGAGCAGTACTTC | CASSEWIPGQGAHEQYF
TRBJ2-3 | - | TRBV9 | TRBD2 | TGTGCCAGCAGCAAGGAGGTAGCGGGCTACACAGATACGCAGTATTTT | CASSKEVAGYTDTQYF
TRBJ1-5 | - | TRBV12-5 | - | TGTGCTAGTGGTTTGGAAGTTCGGGGAAACCAGCCCCAGCATTTT | CASGLEVRGNQPQHF
TRBJ2-7 | - | TRBV6-5 | - | TGTGCCAGCACCGAAGAGACTAGACGGGTCCACGAGCAGTACTTC | CASTEETRRVHEQYF
TRBJ1-4 | - | TRBV4-1 | - | TGCGCCAGCAGCCAACTCAGGGTTCGTTCGGCTGAAAAACTGTTTTTT | CASSQLRVRSAEKLFF
TRBJ1-5 | once | TRBV6-6 | - | TGTGCCAGCAGTTACTCCAGGGTCTCGCAGCCCCAGCATTTT | CASSYSRVSQPQHF
TRBJ2-3 | once | TRBV28 | TRBD2 | TGTGCCAGCAGAGGACACATCGGGAGGGCGAGCTCTAGCACAGATACGCAGTATTTT | CASRGHIGRASSSTDTQYF
TRBJ2-4 | - | TRBV6-5 | - | TGTGCCAGCAGTATCGGACAATCCCGGGTCGACATTCAGTACTTC | CASSIGQSRVDIQYF
TRBJ2-6 | - | TRBV5-6 | - | TGTGCCAGCAGCTCGATCCACTCTCCTGAACTCTATCGGGCCAACGTCCTGACTTTC | CASSSIHSPELYRANVLTF
TRBJ1-2 | once | TRBV9 | - | TGTGCCAGCAGCCCCGCCAACCCCCTAGCGAACTATGGCTACACCTTC | CASSPANPLANYGYTF
TRBJ1-2 | - | TRBV11-2 | TRBD1 | TGTGCCAGCAGCTCCGGGACAGGGGATTACTTAAACTATGGCTACACCTTC | CASSSGTGDYLNYGYTF
TRBJ2-5 | - | TRBV6-5 | - | TGTGCCAGCAGTTCCCTTTGGGCCCAAGAGACCCAGTACTTC | CASSSLWAQETQYF
TRBJ1-1 | - | TRBV4-2 | - | TGTGCCAGCAGCCCCCCACTTCGGGAGAACACTGAAGCTTTCTTT | CASSPPLRENTEAFF
TRBJ1-5 | - | TRBV4-2 | TRBD1 | TGTGCCAGCAGCCAAGAGGTGGGACAGGGTTACCAGCCCCAGCATTTT | CASSQEVGQGYQPQHF
TRBJ1-2 | - | TRBV4-1 | - | TGCGCCAGCAGCCAGGGCGGACAGCAAGTTAACTATGGCTACACCTTC | CASSQGGQQVNYGYTF
TRBJ1-4 | - | TRBV11-2 | - | TGTGCCAGCAGCTTAGTCGGGAGGGCTGAAAAACTGTTTTTT | CASSLVGRAEKLFF
TRBJ1-1 | - | TRBV19 | - | TGTGCCAGTAGTATCACGGGTCTTATGAACACTGAAGCTTTCTTT | CASSITGLMNTEAFF
TRBJ2-1 | - | TRBV13 | TRBD2 | TGTGCCAGCAGCCCCCGGACTAGCGGGTTGCAGATCAATGAGCAGTTCTTC | CASSPRTSGLQINEQFF
TRBJ2-5 | - | TRBV7-9 | TRBD1 | TGTGCCAGCAGCAGATACAGGGGGCTGAGAGAGACCCAGTACTTC | CASSRYRGLRETQYF
TRBJ2-3 | - | TRBV9 | TRBD2 | TGTGCCAGCAGCGAAGGGGCTAGCGGGAGAACAGATACGCAGTATTTT | CASSEGASGRTDTQYF
TRBJ2-3 | - | TRBV7-7 | - | TGTGCGTCCGGACTGGGTAGCACAGATACGCAGTATTTT | CASGLGSTDTQYF
TRBJ1-1 | - | TRBV7-6 | TRBD1 | TGTGCCAGCAGCACTTTCCTCCCACCCAGTCCCGACAGGGGTACCACTGAAGCTTTCTTT | CASSTFLPPSPDRGTTEAFF
TRBJ1-2 | - | TRBV7-9 | - | TGTGCCAGCAGCTTAGGACAGTTCTATGGCTACACCTTC | CASSLGQFYGYTF
TRBJ1-1 | - | TRBV2 | - | TGTGCCAGCAGTGAAATGGGGGGGAACACTGAAGCTTTCTTT | CASSEMGGNTEAFF
TRBJ1-2 | - | TRBV6-6 | TRBD1 | TGTGCCAGCAGTAGGGACAGACTTACTAACTATGGCTACACCTTC | CASSRDRLTNYGYTF
TRBJ1-2 | - | TRBV4-1 | - | TGCGCCAGCAGCCAAGGCCCGGGGTCAGATGGCTACACCTTC | CASSQGPGSDGYTF
TRBJ2-3 | - | TRBV13 | - | TGTGCCAGCAGGCGTGGAGGGAGCGGAGATACGCAGTATTTT | CASRRGGSGDTQYF